These 2 T cell receptor beta chains were all obtained from the same sample, sequenced in a study of tumor-infiltrating lymphocytes in primary liver carcinoma. Starting material for RNA and DNA co-extraction consisted of roughly 18-34 mg of unsorted bulk tissue. From around 500 ng total RNA, TCR beta cDNA was generated with a primer in the constant region. Researchers made the TCR beta libraries by running three nested multiplex PCR rounds with slightly modified ARM-PCR. TRBV1-TRBV30 forward primers and a C-beta reverse primer were used in the first two PCR rounds, which each ran for about 10 cycles. One entry per CDR3 protein, called by TCRdb with MiXCR from the multiplex PCR reads. The table has 40,000 or so distinct CDR3 sequences, 75% seen once; the top ten hold 35% to 40%. Sequenced material: tumor-adjacent normal liver tissue. These receptors all stem from a middle-aged man with primary liver carcinoma and hepatitis B virus infection.

On this clonotype itself: The conserved phenylalanine or tryptophan is not found at the CDR3 terminus, so this likely reflects a read error. The limits of the CDR3 on the DNA are not certain, so only TCRdb's listed CDR3 is given. The V call is TRBV11-2, the J call TRBJ2-6; TRBD2 is the table's D call, not checked against the DNA. CDR1 SGHAT and CDR2 FQNNGV come from the germline V gene. The CDR3 has 15 amino acids, counting both end residues. The CDR3 sequence is CATQRSRSGANVQTL.

V and J are TRBV5-6 and TRBJ2-7, with D perhaps TRBD2 (7 bases). Germline values: CDR1 SGHDT, CDR2 YYEEEE. V was clipped by 7 bases and J by 1 base, with 18 bases between them. This CDR3 comprises 15 residues. The CDR3 DNA is TGTGCCAGCGGATTCGGACTAGGGGGGTCCTACGAGCAGTACTTC. Protein: CASGFGLGGSYEQYF. The complete variable domain, with remaining parts taken from reference TRBV5-6 and TRBJ2-7, reads DAGVTQSPTHLIKTRGQQVTLRCSPKSGHDTVSWYQQALGQGPQFIFQYYEEEERQRGNFPDRFSGHQFPNYSSELNVNALLLGDSALYLCASGFGLGGSYEQYFGPGTRLTVT.